This T cell receptor (beta chain) is drawn from a study of blood T cell repertoires in COVID-19. Study summary: The United States, Italy and Spain supplied acute and convalescent COVID-19 samples.

This table comes from immunoSEQ multiplex PCR, and its TCRdb copy is limited to in-frame clones, with some not included. The sample consists of roughly 46,000 clones, around 89% of them appearing once. Trimming removed 5 bases from V and 5 bases from J, with 12 bases in between. Germline-derived CDR1 and CDR2 are SGHTA and FQGTGA. The CDR3 contains 13 residues. The chain combines TRBV7-3 with TRBJ1-1; D ambiguous. The clonotype was recovered from a man between 45 and 60 years old with active COVID-19. The sample was peripheral blood. The CDR3 coding sequence is TGTGCCAGCAGCCCCCTTGGCGGTACTGAAGCTTTCTTT. Its translation: CASSPLGGTEAFF.